The T cell receptor (beta chain) under discussion was sequenced for a study of T cells after yellow fever vaccination. Points from the study as a whole: Weaker overall, the secondary response nonetheless peaked faster (day 5 versus 15). Repertoires sorted by FACS could include abundant clonotypes that are contaminants from the bulk population.

UMIs and a universal primer site were added when TCR cDNA was made by 5'RACE template switching. TCRdb called the 5' RACE reads again in MiXCR, with one record for every CDR3 protein. The sample records 250,000 to 400,000 distinct CDR3 sequences, 3.5% to 5% being singletons. Of note for this clonotype: Its antigen is not known.

Per germline, CDR1 MNHEY and CDR2 SMNVEV (reference sequence). Unmatched junction bases numbered 5, after V lost 4 bases and J lost 0 bases. This CDR3 comprises 15 residues. Material: PBMCs, obtained 15 days after the yellow fever booster vaccination. The rearrangement uses TRBV27 and TRBJ1-1; TRBD1 matches 7 bases. The sequence derives from a man younger than 35 who received the YFV17D yellow fever vaccine. The CDR3 reads CASSSGTVLNTEAFF. CDR3 coding DNA: TGTGCCAGCAGTTCCGGGACAGTCTTGAACACTGAAGCTTTCTTT.